The 12 T cell receptor beta chains listed next were all sequenced from one sample in a study of CD8 T cells in Susac syndrome. Reverse transcription of roughly 0.45 to 1 ug RNA was performed with random hexamers. MiXCR, run by TCRdb on the immunoSEQ multiplex PCR reads, gives a single entry per CDR3 protein. The sample records 170,000 or so distinct CDR3 sequences, approximately 93% being singletons. The sample was CD4+ T cells from PBMCs. These receptors were taken from a human donor with multiple sclerosis.

The chain uses TRBV20-1 and TRBJ2-1; 9 bases align to TRBD2. The CDR3 length is 14 residues. V gave up 0 bases and J gave up 10 bases; unmatched junction bases: 7. The germline V gene encodes CDR1 DFQATT and CDR2 SNEGSKA (reference sequence). Here the CDR3 DNA reads TGCAGTGCTAGAGATCCCCTAGCGGGATTGGAGCAGTTCTTC. It translates to CSARDPLAGLEQFF.

This chain links TRBV2 with TRBJ1-1; possibly TRBD1 for D (6 bases). The CDR3 has 13 residues. V was trimmed by 6 bases and J by 1 base, leaving 9 bases between them. The germline V gene encodes CDR1 SNHLY and CDR2 FYNNEI. Here the CDR3 DNA reads TGTGCCAGCAGAGGGGGGTGGAACACTGAAGCTTTCTTT. It codes for CASRGGWNTEAFF.

The chain combines TRBV9 with TRBJ2-1, with 9 bases lining up with TRBD2. CDR1 is SGDLS, CDR2 YYNGEE, per germline. The V gene end was trimmed by 2 bases and the J gene end by 8 bases; junction bases not matched to a gene: 8. There are 15 residues in the CDR3. The CDR3 reads CASSVQAGGTHEQFF. CDR3 DNA sequence: TGTGCCAGCAGCGTGCAAGCGGGAGGAACCCATGAGCAGTTCTTC.

The V and J genes are TRBV3-1 and TRBJ1-2; TRBD1 aligns across 9 bases. The germline CDR1 and CDR2 sequences are LGHDT and YNNKEL (reference sequence). This CDR3 has 13 amino acids. The ends lost 4 bases at V and 8 bases at J; junction bases unmatched: 5. The CDR3 here is CASSRRDRDGYTF. The CDR3 region has the DNA TGTGCCAGCAGCCGCCGGGACAGGGACGGCTACACCTTC. Combining the CDR3 with reference TRBV3-1 and TRBJ1-2 gives the whole variable domain DTAVSQTPKYLVTQMGNDKSIKCEQNLGHDTMYWYKQDSKKFLKIMFSYNNKELIINETVPNRFSPKSPDKAHLNLHINSLELGDSAVYFCASSRRDRDGYTFGSGTRLTVV.

The chain couples TRBV6-5 to TRBJ2-7, with 10 bases fitting TRBD2. Losses at the gene ends were 4 bases for V and 0 bases for J; bases not matched to a gene: 3. Germline CDR1 reads MNHEY; CDR2 reads SVGAGI. The length of the CDR3 is 15 residues. CDR3 amino acids: CASSFVAGGSYEQYF. CDR3 nucleotides: TGTGCCAGCAGTTTTGTAGCGGGGGGCTCCTACGAGCAGTACTTC.

CDR3 coding DNA: TGTGCCAGCAGTCCCTCACCGCGAAATACGCAGTATTTT. Protein product: CASSPSPRNTQYF. The rearrangement links TRBV27 to TRBJ2-3; no clear D gene. The CDR3 sequence is 13 residues long. Germline V gene lookup returns CDR1 MNHEY and CDR2 SMNVEV (reference sequence). Deletions cut 5 bases from V and 7 bases from J, with 13 bases between.

This sequence joins TRBV29-1 and TRBJ2-7; 11 bases line up with TRBD1. J lost 2 bases, V lost 6 bases, and 9 bases had no gene match. CDR1 is SQVTM and CDR2 is ANQGSEA in the germline V gene. The length of the CDR3 is 15 residues. The CDR3 DNA sequence: TGCAGCGTGACACACGGGACAGGGGGGGCCTACGAGCAGTACTTC. This sequence encodes CSVTHGTGGAYEQYF.

V gene TRBV27 combines with J gene TRBJ1-2, with 8 bases matching TRBD1. The germline gives CDR1 MNHEY, CDR2 SMNVEV (reference sequence). The CDR3 has 17 amino acids. V gave up 4 bases and J gave up 3 bases; unmatched junction bases: 13. In DNA form, the CDR3 reads TGTGCCAGCAGTTCCCTCATACAGGGGGGGATGGACTATGGCTACACCTTC. This sequence encodes CASSSLIQGGMDYGYTF.

The gene calls are TRBV2 and TRBJ1-2, with D maybe TRBD1 (5 bases). Germline V gives CDR1 SNHLY, CDR2 FYNNEI. V shed 4 bases and J shed 4 bases, with 16 bases lying between them. The length of the CDR3 is 15 residues. CDR3 protein: CASSAEGRSFYGYTF. CDR3 nucleotides: TGTGCCAGCAGTGCCGAGGGGAGGTCCTTCTATGGCTACACCTTC.

This chain uses TRBV30 with TRBJ1-5; D gene ambiguous. The length of the CDR3 is 13 residues. Germline CDR1 and CDR2: GTSNPN and SVGIG (reference sequence). V shed 4 bases and J shed 3 bases, with 10 bases lying between them. The CDR3: CAWTLYPNQPQHF. CDR3 nucleotide sequence: TGTGCCTGGACCTTATATCCCAATCAGCCCCAGCATTTT.

The rearrangement uses TRBV6-5 and TRBJ1-6; D is unclear. This CDR3 is 15 amino acids long. V lost 1 base and J lost 2, with 6 bases in between. Germline assignment: CDR1 MNHEY and CDR2 SVGAGI. CDR3 sequence (DNA): TGTGCCAGCAGTTACTATGGACCCTATAATTCACCCCTCCACTTT. It translates to CASSYYGPYNSPLHF.

This clonotype has only one observation. The J gene is TRBJ2-5, the V gene TRBV20-1; D may be TRBD1 (6 bases). V was pared by 6 bases and J by 5 bases, with 19 bases between. This CDR3 has 14 amino acids. CDR1 is DFQATT and CDR2 is SNEGSKA in the germline V gene (reference sequence). As DNA, the CDR3 is TGCAGTGCCTTACAGGGTACCCCTTGGGAGACCCAGTACTTC. Protein product: CSALQGTPWETQYF.